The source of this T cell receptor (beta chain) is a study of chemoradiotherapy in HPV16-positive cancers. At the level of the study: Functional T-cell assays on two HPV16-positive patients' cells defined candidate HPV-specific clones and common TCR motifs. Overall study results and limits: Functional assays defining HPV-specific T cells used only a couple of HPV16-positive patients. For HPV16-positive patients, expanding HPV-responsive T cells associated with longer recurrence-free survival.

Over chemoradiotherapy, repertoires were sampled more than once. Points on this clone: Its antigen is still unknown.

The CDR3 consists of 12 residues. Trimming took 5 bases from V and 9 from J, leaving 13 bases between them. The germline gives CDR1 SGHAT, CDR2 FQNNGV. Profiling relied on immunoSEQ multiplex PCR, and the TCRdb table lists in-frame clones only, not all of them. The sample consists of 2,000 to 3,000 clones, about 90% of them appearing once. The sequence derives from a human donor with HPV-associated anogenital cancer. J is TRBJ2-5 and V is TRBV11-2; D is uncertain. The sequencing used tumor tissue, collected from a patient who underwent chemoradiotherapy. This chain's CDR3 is CASSPPSWAQYF. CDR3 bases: TGTGCCAGCAGCCCCCCCAGCTGGGCCCAGTACTTC.